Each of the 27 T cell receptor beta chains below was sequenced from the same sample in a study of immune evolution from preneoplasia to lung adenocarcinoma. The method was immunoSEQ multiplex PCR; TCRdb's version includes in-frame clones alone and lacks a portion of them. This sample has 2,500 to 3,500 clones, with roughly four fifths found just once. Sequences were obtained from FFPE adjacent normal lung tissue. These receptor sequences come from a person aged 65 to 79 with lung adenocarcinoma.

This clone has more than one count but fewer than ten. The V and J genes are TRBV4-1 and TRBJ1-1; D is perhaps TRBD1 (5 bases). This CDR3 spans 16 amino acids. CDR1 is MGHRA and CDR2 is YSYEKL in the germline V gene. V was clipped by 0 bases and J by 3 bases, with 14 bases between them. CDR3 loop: CASSQETGGGDTEAFF. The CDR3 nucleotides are TGCGCCAGCAGCCAAGAAACGGGGGGTGGGGACACTGAAGCTTTCTTT.

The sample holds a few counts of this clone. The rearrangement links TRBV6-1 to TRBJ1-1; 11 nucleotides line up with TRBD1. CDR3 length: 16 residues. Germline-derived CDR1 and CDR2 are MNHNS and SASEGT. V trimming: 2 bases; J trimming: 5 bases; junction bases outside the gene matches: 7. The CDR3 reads CASSERDRGSGTEAFF. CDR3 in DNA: TGTGCCAGCAGTGAACGGGACAGGGGGAGTGGGACTGAAGCTTTCTTT.

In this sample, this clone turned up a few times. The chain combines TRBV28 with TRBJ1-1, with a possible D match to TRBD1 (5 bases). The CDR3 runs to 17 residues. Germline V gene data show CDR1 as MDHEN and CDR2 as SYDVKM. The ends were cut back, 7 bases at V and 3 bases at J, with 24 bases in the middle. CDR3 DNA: TGTGCCAGCACCCCCCTAAGGGGAACTATCTGGGACACTGAAGCTTTCTTT. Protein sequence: CASTPLRGTIWDTEAFF.

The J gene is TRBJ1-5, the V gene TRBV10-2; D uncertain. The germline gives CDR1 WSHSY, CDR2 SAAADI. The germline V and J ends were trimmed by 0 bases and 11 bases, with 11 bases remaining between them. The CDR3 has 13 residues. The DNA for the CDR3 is TGCGCCAGCAGTGAGTCGGGGAAGGGTTCCCAGCATTTT. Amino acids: CASSESGKGSQHF.

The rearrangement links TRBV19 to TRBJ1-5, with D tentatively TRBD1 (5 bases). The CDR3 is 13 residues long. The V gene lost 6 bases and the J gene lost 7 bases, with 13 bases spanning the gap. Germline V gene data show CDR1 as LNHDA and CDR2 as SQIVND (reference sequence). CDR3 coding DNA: TGTGCCAGTAGCCATACCCAGGGCCAGCCCCAGCATTTT. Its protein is CASSHTQGQPQHF.

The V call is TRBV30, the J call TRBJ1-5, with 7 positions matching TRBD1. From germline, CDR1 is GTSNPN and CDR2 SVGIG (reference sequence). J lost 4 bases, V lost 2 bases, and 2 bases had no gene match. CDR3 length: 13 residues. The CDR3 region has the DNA TGTGCCTGGAGTCCACAGGGGAATCAGCCCCAGCATTTT. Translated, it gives CAWSPQGNQPQHF.

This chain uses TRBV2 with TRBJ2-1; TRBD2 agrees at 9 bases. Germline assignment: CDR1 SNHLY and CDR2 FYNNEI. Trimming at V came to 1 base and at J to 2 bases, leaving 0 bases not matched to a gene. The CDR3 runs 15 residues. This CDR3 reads CASSEGGRAYNEQFF. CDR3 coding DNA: TGTGCCAGCAGTGAAGGCGGGAGGGCCTACAATGAGCAGTTCTTC.

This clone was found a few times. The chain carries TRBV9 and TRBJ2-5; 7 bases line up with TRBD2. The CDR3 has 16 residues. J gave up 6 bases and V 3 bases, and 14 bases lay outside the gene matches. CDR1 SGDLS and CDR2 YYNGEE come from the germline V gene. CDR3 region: CASSGGGTRQRQTQYF. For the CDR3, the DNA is TGTGCCAGCAGCGGGGGGGGAACTCGCCAACGGCAGACCCAGTACTTC.

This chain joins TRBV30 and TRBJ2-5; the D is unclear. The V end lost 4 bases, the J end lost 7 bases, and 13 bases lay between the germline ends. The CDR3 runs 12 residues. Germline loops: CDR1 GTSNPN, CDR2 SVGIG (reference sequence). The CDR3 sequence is CAWNNPGGTQYF. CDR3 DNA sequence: TGTGCCTGGAATAACCCGGGCGGGACCCAGTACTTC.

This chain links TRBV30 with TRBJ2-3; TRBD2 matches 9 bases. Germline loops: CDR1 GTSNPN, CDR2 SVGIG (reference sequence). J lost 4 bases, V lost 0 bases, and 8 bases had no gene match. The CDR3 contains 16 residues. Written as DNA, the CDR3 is TGTGCCTGGAGTGTAGGGAGCGGGAGGATCGCAGATACGCAGTATTTT. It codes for CAWSVGSGRIADTQYF.

CDR3 in amino acids: CASSYQGLAGKETQYF. DNA of the CDR3: TGTGCCAGCAGTTACCAGGGACTAGCGGGCAAAGAGACCCAGTACTTC. The chain has TRBV6-5 and TRBJ2-5; 12 bases map to TRBD2. Germline CDR1 is MNHEY and CDR2 is SVGAGI. The CDR3 is 16 amino acids. V shed 2 bases and J 3 bases; nucleotides not matched to a gene: 4.

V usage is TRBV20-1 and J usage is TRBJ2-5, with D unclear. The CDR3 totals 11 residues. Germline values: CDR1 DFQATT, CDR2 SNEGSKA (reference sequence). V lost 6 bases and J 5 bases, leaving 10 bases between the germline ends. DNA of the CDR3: TGCAGTGCAAACGCAGTCGAGACCCAGTACTTC. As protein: CSANAVETQYF.

CDR3 nucleotide sequence: TGCGCCAGCAGCCGAGGAGGGGGGATGGATAATTCACCCCTCCACTTT. This codes for CASSRGGGMDNSPLHF. The chain combines TRBV4-1 with TRBJ1-6; possible D gene TRBD1, 6 bases. CDR3 length: 16 amino acids. In germline, CDR1 is MGHRA, CDR2 YSYEKL. V was trimmed by 4 bases and J by 5 bases, leaving 15 bases between them.

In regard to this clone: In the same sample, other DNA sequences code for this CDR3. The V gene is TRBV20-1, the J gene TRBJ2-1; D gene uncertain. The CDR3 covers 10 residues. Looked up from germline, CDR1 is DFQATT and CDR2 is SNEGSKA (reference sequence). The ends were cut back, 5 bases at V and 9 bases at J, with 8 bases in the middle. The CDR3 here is CSAGVGEQFF. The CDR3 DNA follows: TGCAGTGCTGGGGTAGGTGAGCAGTTCTTC.

Here the CDR3 reads CASSLTWGGNTQYF. The CDR3 bases are TGTGCCAGCAGCTTGACCTGGGGGGGGAATACGCAGTATTTT. V gene TRBV5-6 combines with J gene TRBJ2-3; 7 nucleotides match TRBD2. Germline V lookup: CDR1 SGHDT, CDR2 YYEEEE. The V segment lost 1 base and the J segment 7 bases; nucleotides outside the gene matches: 6. The CDR3 covers 14 residues.

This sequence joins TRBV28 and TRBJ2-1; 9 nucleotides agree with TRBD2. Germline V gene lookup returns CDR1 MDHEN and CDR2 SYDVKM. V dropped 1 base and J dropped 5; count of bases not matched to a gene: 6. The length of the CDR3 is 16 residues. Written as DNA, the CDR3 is TGTGCCAGCAGTTTATCGCGACTAGCGGTTAACAATGAGCAGTTCTTC. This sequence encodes CASSLSRLAVNNEQFF.

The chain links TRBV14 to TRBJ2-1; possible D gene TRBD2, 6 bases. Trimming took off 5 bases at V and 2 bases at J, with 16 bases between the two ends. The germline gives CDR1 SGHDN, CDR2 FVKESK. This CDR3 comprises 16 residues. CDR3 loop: CASSGLADPPYNEQFF. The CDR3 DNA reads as TGTGCCAGCAGCGGATTAGCGGATCCTCCCTACAATGAGCAGTTCTTC.

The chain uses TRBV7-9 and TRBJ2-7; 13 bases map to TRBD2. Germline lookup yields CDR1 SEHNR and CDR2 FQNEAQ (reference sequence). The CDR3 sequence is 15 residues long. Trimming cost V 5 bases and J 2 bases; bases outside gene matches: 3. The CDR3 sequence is CASSPGTSGTYEQYF. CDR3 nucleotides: TGTGCCAGCAGCCCGGGGACTAGCGGGACCTACGAGCAGTACTTC.

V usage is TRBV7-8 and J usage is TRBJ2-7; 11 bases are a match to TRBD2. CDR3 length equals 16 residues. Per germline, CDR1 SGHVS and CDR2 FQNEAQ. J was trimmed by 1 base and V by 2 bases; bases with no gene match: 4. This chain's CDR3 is CASSLWGLAESYEQYF. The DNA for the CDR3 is TGTGCCAGCAGCTTATGGGGACTAGCGGAGTCCTACGAGCAGTACTTC.

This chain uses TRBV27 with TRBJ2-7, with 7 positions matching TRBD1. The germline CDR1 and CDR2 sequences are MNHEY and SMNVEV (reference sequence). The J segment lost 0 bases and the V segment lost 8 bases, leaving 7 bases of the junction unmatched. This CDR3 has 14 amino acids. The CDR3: CASRIGTASYEQYF. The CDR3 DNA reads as TGTGCCAGCCGCATAGGGACAGCCTCCTACGAGCAGTACTTC.

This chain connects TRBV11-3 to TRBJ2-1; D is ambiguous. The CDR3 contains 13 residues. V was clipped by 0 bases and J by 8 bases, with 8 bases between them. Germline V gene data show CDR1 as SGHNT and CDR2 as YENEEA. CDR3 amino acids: CASSLDMGYEQFF. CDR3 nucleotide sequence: TGTGCCAGCAGCTTAGATATGGGGTATGAGCAGTTCTTC.

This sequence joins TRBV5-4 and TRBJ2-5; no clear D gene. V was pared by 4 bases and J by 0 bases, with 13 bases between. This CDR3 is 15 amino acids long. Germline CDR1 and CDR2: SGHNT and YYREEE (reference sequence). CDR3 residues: CASSLGLRYQETQYF. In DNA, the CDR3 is TGTGCCAGCAGCCTTGGATTACGGTACCAAGAGACCCAGTACTTC.

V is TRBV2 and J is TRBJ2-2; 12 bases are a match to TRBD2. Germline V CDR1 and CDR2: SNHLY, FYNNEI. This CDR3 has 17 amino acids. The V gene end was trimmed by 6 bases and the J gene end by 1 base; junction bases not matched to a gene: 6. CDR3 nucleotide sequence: TGTGCCAGCAGCTTAGGACTAGCGGGATTGAACACCGGGGAGCTGTTTTTT. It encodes CASSLGLAGLNTGELFF.

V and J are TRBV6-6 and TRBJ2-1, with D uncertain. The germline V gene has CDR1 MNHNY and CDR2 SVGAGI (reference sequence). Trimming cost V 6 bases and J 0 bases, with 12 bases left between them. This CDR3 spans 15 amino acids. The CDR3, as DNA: TGTGCCAGCAGCCCCGAGGTCAGCTCCTACAATGAGCAGTTCTTC. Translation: CASSPEVSSYNEQFF.

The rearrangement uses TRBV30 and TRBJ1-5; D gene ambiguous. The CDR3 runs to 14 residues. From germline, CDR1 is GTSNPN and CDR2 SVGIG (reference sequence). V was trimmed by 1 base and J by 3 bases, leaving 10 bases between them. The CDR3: CAWSAKAANQPQHF. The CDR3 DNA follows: TGTGCCTGGAGTGCCAAGGCCGCCAATCAGCCCCAGCATTTT.

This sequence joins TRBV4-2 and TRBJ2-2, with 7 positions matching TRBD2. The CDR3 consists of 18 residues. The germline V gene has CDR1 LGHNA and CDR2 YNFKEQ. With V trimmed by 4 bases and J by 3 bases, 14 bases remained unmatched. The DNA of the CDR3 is TGTGCCAGCAGCCCCCGTAGGTGGGAGGGCGGGTACACCGGGGAGCTGTTTTTT. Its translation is CASSPRRWEGGYTGELFF.

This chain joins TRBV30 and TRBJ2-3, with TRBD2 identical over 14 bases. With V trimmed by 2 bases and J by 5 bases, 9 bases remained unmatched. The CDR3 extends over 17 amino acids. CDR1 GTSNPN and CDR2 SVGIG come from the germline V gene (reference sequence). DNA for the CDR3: TGTGCCTGGAGTCTAGGGGGGACTAGCGGGAGAAGAGATACGCAGTATTTT. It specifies CAWSLGGTSGRRDTQYF.